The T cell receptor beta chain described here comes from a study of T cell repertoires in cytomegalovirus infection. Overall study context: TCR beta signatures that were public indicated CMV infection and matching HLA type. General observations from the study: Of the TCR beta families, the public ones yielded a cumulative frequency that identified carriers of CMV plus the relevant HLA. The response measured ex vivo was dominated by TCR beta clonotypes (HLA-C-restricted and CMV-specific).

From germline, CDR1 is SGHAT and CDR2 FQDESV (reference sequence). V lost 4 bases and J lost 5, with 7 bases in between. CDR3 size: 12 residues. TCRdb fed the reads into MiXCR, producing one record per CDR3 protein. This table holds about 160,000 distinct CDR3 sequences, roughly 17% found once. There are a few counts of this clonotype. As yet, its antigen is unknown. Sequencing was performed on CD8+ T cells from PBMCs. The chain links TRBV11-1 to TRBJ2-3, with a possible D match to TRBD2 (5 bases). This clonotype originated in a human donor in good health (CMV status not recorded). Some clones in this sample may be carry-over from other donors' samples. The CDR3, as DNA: TGTGCCAGCAGCTCAGCGGTAGATACGCAGTATTTT. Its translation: CASSSAVDTQYF.